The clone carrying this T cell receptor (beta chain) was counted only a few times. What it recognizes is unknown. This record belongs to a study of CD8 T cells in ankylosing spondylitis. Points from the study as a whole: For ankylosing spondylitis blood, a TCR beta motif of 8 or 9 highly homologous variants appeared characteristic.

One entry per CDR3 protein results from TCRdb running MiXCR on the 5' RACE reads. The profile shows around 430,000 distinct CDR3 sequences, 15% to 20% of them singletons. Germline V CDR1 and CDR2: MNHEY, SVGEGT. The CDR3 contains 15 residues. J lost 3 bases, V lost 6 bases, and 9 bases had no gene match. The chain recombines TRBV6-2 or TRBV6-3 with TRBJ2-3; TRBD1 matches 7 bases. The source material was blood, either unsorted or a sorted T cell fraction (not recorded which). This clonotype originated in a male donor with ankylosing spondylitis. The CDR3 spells CASRDGTVGTDTQYF. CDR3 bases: TGTGCCAGCAGGGACGGGACAGTAGGAACAGATACGCAGTATTTT.